Listed here is a single T cell receptor (beta chain). As processed by the authors: Amplified reference gene primers provided the basis for estimating nucleated cell counts. TCRdb keeps only in-frame clones here, not all; method: immunoSEQ multiplex PCR. The D gene and trimming were derived from the DNA, and the V and J assignments and clone size from that table. The sample includes about 92,000 clones, roughly nine tenths of them seen just once. V lost 0 bases, J lost 4 bases, and 12 bases lay in between. CDR1 LGHNA and CDR2 YSLEER come from the germline V gene. CDR3 length equals 16 residues. The sample is drawn from a study of blood T cell repertoires in COVID-19.

This rearrangement joins TRBV4-3 to TRBJ1-4; TRBD1 is a possible D gene (5 bases). Sequenced sample: peripheral blood. The receptor was derived from a woman in her sixties or seventies with COVID-19, enrolled during active disease. CDR3 region: CASSQDGAGHNEKLFF. The CDR3 coding sequence is TGCGCCAGCAGCCAAGATGGGGCAGGGCATAATGAAAAACTGTTTTTT.